This T cell receptor (beta chain) was captured by sequencing in a study of shared clonotypes between healthy human individuals (dated by TCRdb to 2019 to 2021). Background for the entire study: The cohort comprised a couple of women and a few men aged 18 to 49 years. For each donor, CD4 naive and CD4 memory were each given three plates, CD8 naive was given two plates, and CD8 memory was given one plate. To estimate repertoire size and how much clonotype sharing occurs between individuals, the study deeply sequenced the blood TCR repertoires of five healthy adults. Libraries were prepared and TCR repertoires were sequenced by different laboratories using diverse techniques, in order to increase sequencing depth and limit assay-specific biases. Each donor's leukapheresis produced roughly between roughly 0.85 and 10 billion PBMCs. Beyond this particular receptor, the publication reports: Clonotypes shared by all four sorted-subset donors showed higher generation probabilities than non-shared clonotypes. Sampling was restricted to blood, and TCR repertoires in tissue are likely to differ from TCR repertoires in blood. Because the study included only a small number of donors, the genetic and exposure-history diversity represented was limited. Pairwise subsampling led to the expectation that sequencing depth would affect the degree of clonotype sharing among donors. Rarefaction of sorted-subset datasets indicated incomplete sequencing despite the large sequencing depth. Larger estimated clonotype richness was generally found for naive subsets than for memory subsets. Sharing across several donors was observed for around 5% of naive CD4, 3.5% of naive CD8, 2% to 2.5% of memory CD4, and roughly 0.4% of memory CD8 clonotypes.

With respect to this clone: Its antigen is not yet known. Base qualities are not provided; no much larger clone lies one nucleotide away. Other DNA sequences in this specimen translate into the identical CDR3.

For this chain, trimming is 3 bases at the V end and 3 bases at the J end, and the number of junction bases without a gene match is 4. From the cysteine up to the phenylalanine, the CDR3 has a length of 14 residues. The DNA shown is the 42-base CDR3, in frame from base 1. CDR1 LNHDA and CDR2 SQIVND are derived from the germline V gene (reference sequence). Using the deep immunoSEQ assay, multiplex PCR amplified TCR CDR3 regions from genomic DNA. Extracted genomic DNA from each cell subset was spread evenly across all wells of several immunoSEQ 96-well plates, with each plate serving as a replicate. For sorted subsets, each replicate PCR was loaded with approximately 190 ng genomic DNA, equivalent to 25,000 to 35,000 T cell genomes. Purified libraries were quantified with a Qubit 3.0 fluorometer, sized on a Bioanalyzer 2100, and re-quantified with the KAPA Library Quantification kit. A separate single-read 150-cycle Illumina NextSeq 550 flow cell was used to sequence each immunoSEQ 96-well plate. The paper's data handling went like this. The immunoSEQ output contained only junctional sequences without quality scores, so filtering could not match that applied to full-length reads. Sequences were annotated with PyIR, a Python wrapper for IgBLAST v1.9, and V/J genes and CDR3 were assigned using IMGT germline references. Reads were removed for weak V/J assignments (E-value above 1e-6), missing CDR3, stop codons, out-of-frame junctions, or ambiguous translated residues. V3J clonotypes were defined by identical inferred V gene, J gene, and CDR3 amino acid sequence. Percentage overlap between repertoires was computed as shared unique clonotypes divided by the size of the smaller repertoire. Richness of each repertoire was evaluated using RTK rarefaction, the Chao1 estimator, and Recon v2.1 estimates of unobserved clonotypes. For all TCRbeta clonotypes obtained by the gDNA method from several donors, generation probabilities were computed with OLGA. TCRdb limited this immuneACCESS table to in-frame rearrangements with V and J called. A share of clones is missing; checked studies link under half to unresolved V genes, and the rest is unexplained. From that table come the V and J calls and clone size; the DNA was used to work out D and trimming. In all, the sample holds about 2,500,000 clones, and just over 90% of those were seen once. Over 0.12% of the sample comes from the top ten.

Donors were healthy HIV-negative adults with no recently reported acute infections or vaccinations. Every donor was a Caucasian adult living in Nashville, Tennessee, USA. Magnetic negative selection was used to enrich CD4+ T cells, after which naive cells were positively selected on CD45RA and the negative fraction became the memory subset. Blood was obtained by leukapheresis, after which PBMCs were separated by Ficoll-Histopaque density gradient centrifugation and cryopreserved in liquid nitrogen vapor phase. Analytical flow cytometry was used to check the purity and quantity of each magnetically sorted T cell population. From each sorted fraction, genomic DNA was isolated and quantified by UV absorbance on a Nanodrop 2000c.

This sequence was found in a man aged 18 to 30 in good health. The chain is assembled from TRBV19 and TRBJ2-7, and 8 bases in between align with TRBD1. The specimen was naive CD4+ T cells sorted from blood. The sample's cell subset or site label, in plain terms: CD45RA+ positively selected. The DNA is as follows: TGTGCCAGTAGTATTGAAACAGGGGGCTACGAGCAGTACTTC. Its translation is CASSIETGGYEQYF.